Following are 26 T cell receptor beta chains from one sample sequenced in a study of post-analysis software for immune sequencing data. Study results and limitations: The study found TRBV5-6, TRBV5-1 and TRBV20-1 among 4 or 5 TRBV segments more frequent in patients than controls.

Unique molecular identifiers featured in each of the TCR beta cDNA libraries. TCRdb independently ran MiXCR on the PCR reads; one entry per CDR3 protein. The repertoire includes roughly 670,000 distinct CDR3 sequences, 55% to 60% of them detected once, and roughly 12% sits in the top ten. These TCRs' antigens remain unknown. Sequencing used blood. The receptor set was obtained from a girl aged 2-10 years with multiple sclerosis.

V usage is TRBV7-9 and J usage is TRBJ2-6; TRBD2 is a possible D gene (5 bases). Germline loops: CDR1 SEHNR, CDR2 FQNEAQ (reference sequence). Trimming removed 8 bases at V and 0 bases at J, with 11 bases between. The CDR3 has 15 residues. CDR3 in amino acids: CASDYLDSGANVLTF. The CDR3 coding sequence is TGTGCCAGCGACTACCTAGACTCTGGGGCCAACGTCCTGACTTTC.

This rearrangement joins TRBV2 to TRBJ2-3; 7 nucleotides align to TRBD1. The length of the CDR3 is 15 residues. Germline CDR1 is SNHLY and CDR2 is FYNNEI. V lost 4 bases, J lost 5 bases, and 9 bases stayed unmatched. The CDR3 sequence is CASSGDSAAVDTQYF. CDR3 in DNA: TGTGCCAGCAGTGGGGACAGTGCGGCCGTAGATACGCAGTATTTT.

This chain joins TRBV20-1 and TRBJ1-2; perhaps TRBD1 as D (6 bases). Deletions cut 0 bases from V and 10 bases from J, with 12 bases between. The germline V gene has CDR1 DFQATT and CDR2 SNEGSKA (reference sequence). This CDR3 comprises 12 residues. CDR3 coding DNA: TGCAGTGCTAGAGAGGGGGGGGCCTCCTACACCTTC. This translates into CSAREGGASYTF.

V gene TRBV5-1 combines with J gene TRBJ2-1, with D possibly called TRBD1 or TRBD2 (5 bases each). Germline V CDR1 and CDR2: SGHRS, YFSETQ. V dropped 7 bases and J dropped 4 bases, with 18 bases sitting between them. This CDR3 is 15 amino acids long. The CDR3 region has the DNA TGCGCCAGCCTCGTACAACCAGGGAGATACAATGAGCAGTTCTTC. It encodes CASLVQPGRYNEQFF.

This chain uses TRBV7-2 with TRBJ1-1; tentatively, D is TRBD1 (5 bases). Trimming stripped 6 bases from V and 3 bases from J, with 14 bases between. CDR1 is SGHTA, CDR2 FQGNSA, per germline. The CDR3 length is 14 residues. CDR3: CASSNLGGHTEAFF. DNA of the CDR3: TGTGCCAGCAGTAACTTGGGGGGACACACTGAAGCTTTCTTT.

The V gene is TRBV28, the J gene TRBJ1-5, with no clear D. Germline CDR1 is MDHEN and CDR2 is SYDVKM. This CDR3 region has 15 residues. The V and J ends lost 6 bases and 3 bases respectively, with 15 bases between them. The CDR3 DNA reads TGTGCCAGCAGATTCCATAGGACGACCAATCAGCCCCAGCATTTT. Protein sequence: CASRFHRTTNQPQHF.

The V and J genes are TRBV4-3 and TRBJ2-1; TRBD1 is a possible D gene (5 bases). V shed 0 bases and J shed 6 bases, with 9 bases lying between them. The germline gives CDR1 LGHNA, CDR2 YSLEER. The length of the CDR3 is 14 residues. In DNA, the CDR3 is TGCGCCAGCAGCCAAGATGGGGCGATCAATGAGCAGTTCTTC. It specifies CASSQDGAINEQFF.

The chain carries TRBV20-1 and TRBJ2-1; D may be TRBD1 (6 bases). The CDR3 spans 16 residues. The germline V gene encodes CDR1 DFQATT and CDR2 SNEGSKA (reference sequence). Trimming left V 0 bases short and J 6 bases short, with 18 bases between. CDR3 protein: CSARDGAAGAVNEQFF. CDR3 DNA: TGCAGTGCTAGAGATGGGGCGGCAGGGGCGGTCAATGAGCAGTTCTTC.

The chain links TRBV4-1 to TRBJ1-2; tentatively, D is TRBD1 (5 bases). The CDR3 is 16 residues long. Trimming took 0 bases from V and 6 from J, leaving 17 bases between them. The germline gives CDR1 MGHRA, CDR2 YSYEKL. The CDR3 region has the DNA TGCGCCAGCAGCCAAGATCGAGTAGGGGATTTGCATGGCTACACCTTC. Amino acids: CASSQDRVGDLHGYTF.

The J gene is TRBJ1-1, the V gene TRBV12-3 or TRBV12-4; D unclear. This CDR3 has 15 amino acids. V dropped 7 bases and J dropped 1 base, with 16 bases sitting between them. The CDR3 spells CASTSTPTRNTEAFF. DNA for the CDR3: TGTGCCAGCACTTCGACCCCGACCCGGAACACTGAAGCTTTCTTT.

This clonotype was counted only a few times. V is TRBV28 and J is TRBJ2-6, with D maybe TRBD1 (5 bases). Per germline, CDR1 MDHEN and CDR2 SYDVKM. Trimming stripped 6 bases from V and 0 bases from J, with 24 bases between. The CDR3 is 20 amino acids. The CDR3 region is CASRTGTLHRSLSGANVLTF. The CDR3 DNA sequence: TGTGCCAGCAGAACAGGAACCCTTCATCGATCGCTCTCTGGGGCCAACGTCCTGACTTTC.

The CDR3 region is CASSLEKRDTQYF. CDR3 coding DNA: TGTGCCAGCAGCTTAGAGAAGCGGGATACGCAGTATTTT. The chain has TRBV7-2 and TRBJ2-3, with TRBD2 as a possible D gene (5 bases). This CDR3 comprises 13 residues. V lost 1 base, J lost 6 bases, and 8 bases lay in between. The germline V gene encodes CDR1 SGHTA and CDR2 FQGNSA.

This clonotype came up a few times. The rearrangement joins TRBV12-3 or TRBV12-4 to TRBJ2-5; D may correspond to TRBD1 or TRBD2 (5 bases each). This CDR3 has 13 residues. V lost 6 bases, J lost 5 bases, and 13 bases lay in between. DNA of the CDR3: TGTGCCAGCAGCCCGGGGCGGCGGGAGACCCAGTACTTC. This sequence encodes CASSPGRRETQYF.

The J gene is TRBJ2-1, the V gene TRBV27; weak D call: TRBD2 (7 bases). The ends were cut back, 4 bases at V and 1 base at J, with 14 bases in the middle. The CDR3 consists of 16 residues. The germline V gene encodes CDR1 MNHEY and CDR2 SMNVEV (reference sequence). CDR3 DNA: TGTGCCAGCAGTTCGGGGGGCTGGTATTCCTACAATGAGCAGTTCTTC. Protein product: CASSSGGWYSYNEQFF.

This clonotype appeared a single time. V and J are TRBV5-1 and TRBJ2-3; D not certain. Between the trimmed V and J ends, which lost 0 bases and 6 bases, there was a span of 23 bases. Germline CDR1 SGHRS, CDR2 YFSETQ. This CDR3 is 18 amino acids long. The CDR3 loop reads CASSLVFLETAGVDTQYF. DNA of the CDR3: TGCGCCAGCAGCTTGGTCTTTTTGGAGACTGCCGGTGTGGATACGCAGTATTTT.

This rearrangement joins TRBV5-1 to TRBJ1-2; a possible D gene is TRBD1 (5 bases). The CDR3 spans 14 residues. The germline gives CDR1 SGHRS, CDR2 YFSETQ. V was shortened by 0 bases and J by 3 bases, with 9 bases between the two germline ends. The CDR3 protein is CASSLEPGHYGYTF. For the CDR3, the DNA is TGCGCCAGCAGCTTGGAGCCAGGGCACTATGGCTACACCTTC.

The genes are TRBV29-1 and TRBJ2-3; 10 nucleotides align to TRBD2. The CDR3 spans 14 residues. J gave up 3 bases and V 6 bases, and 6 bases lay outside the gene matches. From germline, CDR1 is SQVTM and CDR2 ANQGSEA. The CDR3 is CSVNGLAETDTQYF. In nucleotides, the CDR3 is TGCAGCGTGAACGGACTAGCGGAAACAGATACGCAGTATTTT.

V gene TRBV6-5 combines with J gene TRBJ2-3, with D perhaps matching TRBD1 or TRBD2 (5 bases each). The CDR3 spans 17 residues. Germline loops: CDR1 MNHEY, CDR2 SVGAGI. V lost 2 bases and J lost 0, with 15 bases in between. The CDR3 DNA reads as TGTGCCAGCAGTTACAGGTCCCGGGGCTCTAGCACAGATACGCAGTATTTT. It encodes CASSYRSRGSSTDTQYF.

The table lists this clonotype with a few counts. V gene TRBV7-2 combines with J gene TRBJ1-6; a possible D gene is TRBD1 (5 bases). The CDR3 extends over 17 amino acids. V gave up 2 bases and J gave up 7 bases, with 18 bases separating them. Germline V gene data show CDR1 as SGHTA and CDR2 as FQGNSA. In nucleotides, the CDR3 is TGTGCCAGCAGCTTACGGGACGGCCGATCCCTGAATTCACCCCTCCACTTT. Translated: CASSLRDGRSLNSPLHF.

This clonotype was recorded at least ten times. At one of its ends the junction is not consistent with the germline gene, which may arise from a read error. The CDR3 coding sequence is TGCAGCGGTGAACAGGGCCCGCAGTATTTT. It encodes CSGEQGPQYF. The chain has TRBV29-1 and TRBJ2-3; weak D call: TRBD1 (6 bases). CDR1 is SQVTM, CDR2 ANQGSEA, per germline. The CDR3 runs 10 residues.

The chain links TRBV6-2 or TRBV6-3 to TRBJ2-6, with TRBD1 identical over 7 bases. Per the germline V gene, CDR1 is MNHEY and CDR2 is SVGEGT. The V and J ends lost 3 bases and 0 bases, in that order; junction bases with no gene match: 11. This CDR3 has 19 residues. CDR3 nucleotide sequence: TGTGCCAGCAGTTATCATCGAGGACAGGAGATCTCTGGGGCCAACGTCCTGACTTTC. Translation gives CASSYHRGQEISGANVLTF.

This clonotype appeared a single time. The rearrangement uses TRBV20-1 and TRBJ1-4, with TRBD1 matching 7 bases. V lost 5 bases to trimming and J lost 8 bases; unmatched junction nucleotides: 11. The CDR3 runs to 14 residues. Per the germline V gene, CDR1 is DFQATT and CDR2 is SNEGSKA (reference sequence). The DNA for the CDR3 is TGCAGTGCTTCCCCTTCGACAGGGCGGGAAAAACTGTTTTTT. This encodes CSASPSTGREKLFF.

This clonotype occurred a few times. The CDR3 loop is CASSLVPEGGGYTF. For the CDR3, the DNA is TGTGCCAGCAGCTTAGTTCCGGAGGGCGGCGGCTACACCTTC. J is TRBJ1-2 and V is TRBV7-2; D unclear. From germline, CDR1 is SGHTA and CDR2 FQGNSA. Trimming left V 1 base short and J 8 bases short, with 14 bases between. CDR3 size: 14 residues.

This chain joins TRBV7-3 and TRBJ1-1, with D unresolved. CDR3 length: 14 residues. The germline gives CDR1 SGHTA, CDR2 FQGTGA. V shed 5 bases and J shed 1 base, with 11 bases lying between them. The CDR3 sequence is CASSGRAQNTEAFF. In nucleotides, the CDR3 is TGTGCCAGCAGCGGCCGGGCTCAGAACACTGAAGCTTTCTTT.

This chain joins TRBV5-1 and TRBJ2-1; D not resolved. The CDR3 is 16 amino acids. The germline V gene has CDR1 SGHRS and CDR2 YFSETQ. Deletions cut 0 bases from V and 2 bases from J, with 12 bases between. Here the CDR3 DNA reads TGCGCCAGCAGCTTGGAGGGTGAGGTAACCTACAATGAGCAGTTCTTC. Translated: CASSLEGEVTYNEQFF.

The V and J genes are TRBV4-1 and TRBJ1-5; TRBD1 is a possible D gene (6 bases). The germline V gene encodes CDR1 MGHRA and CDR2 YSYEKL. CDR3 length: 16 residues. Trimming left V 1 base short and J 6 bases short, with 16 bases between. CDR3 in DNA: TGCGCCAGCAGCCAAGGGCCCCCGGGGGGCGGTCAGCCCCAGCATTTT. Translated: CASSQGPPGGGQPQHF.